One TCR beta chain is described in this entry. The antigen is not known. Germline lookup yields CDR1 DFQATT and CDR2 SNEGSKA (reference sequence). CDR3 length: 12 amino acids. V lost 6 bases, J lost 4 bases, and 5 bases stayed unmatched. Presence of unique molecular identifiers characterized the TCR beta cDNA libraries. TCRdb recomputed calls from the PCR reads with MiXCR, one row per CDR3 protein. The sample has hundreds of thousands of distinct CDR3 sequences; roughly 27% are singletons. This entry comes from a study of post-analysis software for immune sequencing data. Whole-study findings and limits: With F measure, samples from one preparation batch clustered together strongly. Controls showed lower frequencies than patients for several TRBV segments, and TRBV5-6, TRBV5-1 and TRBV20-1 were among these.

The sequence came from a girl aged 5 to 17 with multiple sclerosis. Material: blood. This chain joins TRBV20-1 and TRBJ2-5, with TRBD1 matching over 7 bases. The CDR3 bases are TGCAGTGCGCAGACAGGGTTAGAGACCCAGTACTTC. It encodes CSAQTGLETQYF.